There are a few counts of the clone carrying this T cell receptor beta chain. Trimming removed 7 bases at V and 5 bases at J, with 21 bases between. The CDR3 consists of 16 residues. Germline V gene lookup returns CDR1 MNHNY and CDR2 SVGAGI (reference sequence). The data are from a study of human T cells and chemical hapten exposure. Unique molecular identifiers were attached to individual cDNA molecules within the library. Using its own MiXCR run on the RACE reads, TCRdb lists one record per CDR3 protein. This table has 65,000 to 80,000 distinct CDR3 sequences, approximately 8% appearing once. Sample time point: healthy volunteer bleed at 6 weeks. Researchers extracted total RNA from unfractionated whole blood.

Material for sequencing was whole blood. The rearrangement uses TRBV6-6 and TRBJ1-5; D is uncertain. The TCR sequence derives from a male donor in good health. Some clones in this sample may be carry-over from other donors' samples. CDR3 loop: CASTSGERVVYQPQHF. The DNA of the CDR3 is TGTGCCAGCACCTCCGGGGAGAGAGTGGTATATCAGCCCCAGCATTTT.